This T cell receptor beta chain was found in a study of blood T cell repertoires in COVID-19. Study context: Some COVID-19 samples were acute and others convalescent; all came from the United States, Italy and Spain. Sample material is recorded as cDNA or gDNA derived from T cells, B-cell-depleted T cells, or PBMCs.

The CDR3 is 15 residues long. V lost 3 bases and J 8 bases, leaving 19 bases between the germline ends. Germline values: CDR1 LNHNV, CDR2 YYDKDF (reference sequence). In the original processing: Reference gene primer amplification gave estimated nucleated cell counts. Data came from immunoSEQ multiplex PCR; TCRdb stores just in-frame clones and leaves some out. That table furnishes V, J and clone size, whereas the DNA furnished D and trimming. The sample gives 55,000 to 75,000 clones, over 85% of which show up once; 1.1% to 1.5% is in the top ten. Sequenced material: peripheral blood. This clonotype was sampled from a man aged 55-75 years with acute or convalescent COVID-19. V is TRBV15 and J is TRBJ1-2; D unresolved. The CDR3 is CATSSPQQQHGGYTF. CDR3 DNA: TGTGCCACCAGCAGTCCGCAACAGCAGCATGGGGGCTACACCTTC. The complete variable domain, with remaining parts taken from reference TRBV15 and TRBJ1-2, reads DAMVIQNPRYQVTQFGKPVTLSCSQTLNHNVMYWYQQKSSQAPKLLFHYYDKDFNNEADTPDNFQSRRPNTSFCFLDIRSPGLGDTAMYLCATSSPQQQHGGYTFGSGTRLTVV.